This T cell receptor (beta chain) was identified in a study of shared clonotypes between healthy human individuals. Looking at the study overall: The cohort comprised a couple of women and a few men. Their ages spanned 18 to 49 years.

With 1 base removed from V and 0 bases from J, the gap between germline ends came to 11 bases. Per germline, CDR1 SGDLS and CDR2 YYNGEE. CDR3 length: 16 residues. Assay execution proceeded at the deep level. Clones were read by immunoSEQ multiplex PCR, and TCRdb kept only the in-frame ones, dropping some. The repertoire holds 2 million to 3 million clones, with more than 80% as singletons. V and J are TRBV9 and TRBJ2-4; no clear D. The sample comprised naive CD4+ T cells sorted from blood. The sample's subset: CD45RA+ positively selected. This clonotype originated in a man aged 18-30 years in good health. In DNA form, the CDR3 reads TGTGCCAGCAGCGTATCAACCGGGCTAGCCAAAAACATTCAGTACTTC. Amino acid sequence: CASSVSTGLAKNIQYF.